This TCR beta chain was sequenced during a study of cytomegalovirus exposure and HLA in healthy donors. Study conclusions and caveats: In a later analysis, parvovirus B19, influenza, CMV and Epstein-Barr virus appeared linked to several top co-occurrence clusters. When analyzed later, a missense DCLRE1C variant was found to be linked to TCR beta V- and J-gene trimming. Later on, an analysis tied approximately 17,000 TCR beta sequences to HLA alleles at 0.05 false discovery rate. The productive fraction for most TCR beta V segments was about 87% or about 30% in an earlier analysis.

Of note for this clone: Its target is unknown.

PCR used 60 Vbeta primers and 13 Jbeta primers. Method: immunoSEQ multiplex PCR; TCRdb's copy keeps in-frame clones and lacks some. The data contain hundreds of thousands of clones, around two thirds of them seen just once; the ten biggest clones take up under 2.5%. Sequenced sample: PBMCs. This receptor was obtained from a female donor in good health and CMV-seronegative.

The CDR3, as DNA: TGTGCCAGCAGCCACGAGTGGGCCCCCACAGATACGCAGTATTTT. As protein: CASSHEWAPTDTQYF. The V call is TRBV7-3, the J call TRBJ2-3; D is uncertain. V dropped 5 bases and J dropped 2 bases, with 14 bases sitting between them. CDR1 is SGHTA, CDR2 FQGTGA, per germline. The CDR3 runs 15 residues.